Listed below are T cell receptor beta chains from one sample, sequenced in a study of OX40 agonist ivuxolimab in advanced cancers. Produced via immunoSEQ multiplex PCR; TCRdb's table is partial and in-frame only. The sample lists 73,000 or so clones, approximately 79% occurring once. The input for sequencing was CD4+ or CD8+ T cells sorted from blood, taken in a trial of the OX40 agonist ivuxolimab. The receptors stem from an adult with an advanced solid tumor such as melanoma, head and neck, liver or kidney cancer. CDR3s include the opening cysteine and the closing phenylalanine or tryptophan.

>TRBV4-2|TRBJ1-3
CASSPGRLGNTIYF
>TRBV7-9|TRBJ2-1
CASSQEGSYNEQFF
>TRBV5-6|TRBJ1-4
CASSLIVAVNEKLFF
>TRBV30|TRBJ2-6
CAWSVLKGANVLTF
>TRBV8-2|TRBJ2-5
CGSDIRRIIVDETQYF
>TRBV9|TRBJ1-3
CASSGPPTRRFSGNTIYF
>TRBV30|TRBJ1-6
CAWSVRGIFSPLHF
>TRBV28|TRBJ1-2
CASSGSGSPGGYTF
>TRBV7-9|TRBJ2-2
CASSPDIFANTGELFF
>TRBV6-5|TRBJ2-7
CASSYDWGTYEQYF
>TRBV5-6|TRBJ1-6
CASSSGEGVRGNSPLHF
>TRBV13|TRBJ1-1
CASSLALGTGWGDTEAFF
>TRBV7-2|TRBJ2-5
CASSTPRAGSEAQYF
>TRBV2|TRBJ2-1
CASRRATSYNEQFF
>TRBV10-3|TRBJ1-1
CAISAGTGGTSREAFF
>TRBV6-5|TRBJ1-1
CASSYSNKGANTEAFF
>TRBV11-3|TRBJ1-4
CASSYRISTNEKLFF
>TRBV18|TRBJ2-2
CASSPPSGRATGELFF
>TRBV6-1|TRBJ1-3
CASSRGSSGNTIYF
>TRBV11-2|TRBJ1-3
CASTLEENTIYF
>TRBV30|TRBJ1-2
CAWSSAPGEWYGYTF
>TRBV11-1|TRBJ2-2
CASKGQGPTGELFF
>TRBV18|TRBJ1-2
CASSPGGGNYGYTF
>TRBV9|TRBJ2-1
CASSVGGTGGRYNEQFF
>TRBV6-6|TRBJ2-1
CASSPDRGKVYEQFF
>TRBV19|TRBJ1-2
CASSIVANYGYTF
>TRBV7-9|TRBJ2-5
CASSSRLGETQYF
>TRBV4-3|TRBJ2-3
CASSQDRGTGGTDTQYF
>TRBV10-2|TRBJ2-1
CASSAANRYNEQFF
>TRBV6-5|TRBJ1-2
CASSVGGRDYGYTF
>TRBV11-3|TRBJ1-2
CASSPSVGLNYGYTF
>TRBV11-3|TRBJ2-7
CASSFWQGQNYEQYF
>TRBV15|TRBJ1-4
CATSSRARNEKLFF
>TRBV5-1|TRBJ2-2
CATPGLGVLGELFF
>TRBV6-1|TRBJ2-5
CASCPRVAQETQYF
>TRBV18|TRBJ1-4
CASSSGYNEKLFF
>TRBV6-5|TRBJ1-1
CASSSRGTSNTEAFF
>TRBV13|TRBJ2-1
CASSTQGLNEQFF
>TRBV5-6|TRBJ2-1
CASSSGQGLYNEQFF
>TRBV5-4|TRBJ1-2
CASSLGYYGYTF
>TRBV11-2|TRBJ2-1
CASSLDGLAGGVLVNEQFF
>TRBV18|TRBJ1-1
CASSPTTVGAEAFF
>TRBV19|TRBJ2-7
CASSNGAETHSYEQYF
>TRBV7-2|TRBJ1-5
CASSPAPGGNQPQHF
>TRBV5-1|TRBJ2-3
CASSLEGATQYF
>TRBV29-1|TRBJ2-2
CSVDKGPTNTGELFF
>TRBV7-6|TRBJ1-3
CASSPQGASGNTIYF
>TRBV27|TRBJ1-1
CASSPAGVPPGTEAFF
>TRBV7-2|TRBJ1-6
CASSLLLNPSVSPLHF